Listed below are T cell receptor beta chains from one sample, sequenced in a study of blood T cells in healthy people across ages. TCRdb ran MiXCR on the 5' RACE reads and lists one entry per CDR3 protein. Of around 1.7 million distinct CDR3 sequences detected, 25% to 30% appear once; the ten largest clones hold 7.7%. The specimen was blood. The receptor set was obtained from a woman aged 30 to 39 in good health. CDR3s include the opening cysteine and the closing phenylalanine or tryptophan. A D gene is named only where the DNA matches it firmly. Size is omitted from some rows. Given values are once, few, many or a class for expanded clones.

cdr3_nt cdr3_aa v_call clone_size d_call j_call
TGTGCCAGCAGTGGACGGGAGGGCGCCTACGAGCAGTACTTC CASSGREGAYEQYF TRBV25-1 few TRBD2 TRBJ2-7
TGTGCCATCAGTGAGTATCCGGATCAGCCCCAGCATTTT CAISEYPDQPQHF TRBV10-3 - - TRBJ1-5
TGTGCCAGCAGTAAACAGGGGGGTCGGGAGACCCAGTACTTC CASSKQGGRETQYF TRBV6-2/TRBV6-3 many TRBD1 TRBJ2-5
TGTGCCAGCAGTCGGAATACTGGAAACACCATATATTTT CASSRNTGNTIYF TRBV6-2/TRBV6-3 - - TRBJ1-3
TGTGCCAGCAGCTCCCGGGACAGAGAACCGGGTGAGCAGTTCTTC CASSSRDREPGEQFF TRBV7-2 few TRBD1 TRBJ2-1
TGTGCCAGCAGCTTAATGACCGGGAACTCCTACGAGCAGTACTTC CASSLMTGNSYEQYF TRBV11-2 few - TRBJ2-7
TGTGCCAGCAGTTTTGGAGGCGGGACAGGGAACTATGGCTACACCTTC CASSFGGGTGNYGYTF TRBV12-3/TRBV12-4 many TRBD1 TRBJ1-2
TGCAGCGCCCGGGACCAAGGAGGATTGGGTGAAAAACGGTTTTTT CSARDQGGLGEKRFF TRBV29-1 - - TRBJ1-4
TGTGCCACCAGCGCTACTAGCGGGAGCACAGATACGCAGTATTTT CATSATSGSTDTQYF TRBV24-1 - TRBD2 TRBJ2-3
TGTGCCAGCTCACCCTCGCGGACGGAACTCTACGAGCAGTACTTC CASSPSRTELYEQYF TRBV18 - - TRBJ2-7
TGTGCCAGCGTTAGCGGGTCTCCTTCCTACAATGAGCAGTACTTC CASVSGSPSYNEQYF TRBV5-6 - TRBD2 TRBJ2-4
TGTGCCAGCAGTTTTAACCCACCATACGAGCAGTACTTC CASSFNPPYEQYF TRBV12-3/TRBV12-4 many - TRBJ2-7
TGTGCCAGCTGTCCGGACACCCGGTATGGCTACACCTTC CASCPDTRYGYTF TRBV21-1 - - TRBJ1-2
TGTGCCAGCAGCTTAGCGCCGAGGGGCGGGAGGATTGATGGGCAGTTCTTC CASSLAPRGGRIDGQFF TRBV7-9 few TRBD2 TRBJ2-1
TGTGCCAGCGGCTCTGGGCAGGGTGGTCAGCCCCAGCATTTT CASGSGQGGQPQHF TRBV2 - - TRBJ1-5
TGTGCCAGCAGCCAAGACCTGGGGTGGACTGAAGCTTTCTTT CASSQDLGWTEAFF TRBV14 - - TRBJ1-1
TGTGCCAGTAATATAGCGGGAGCCAAAGTCACAGATACGCAGTATTTT CASNIAGAKVTDTQYF TRBV28 - TRBD2 TRBJ2-3
TGTGCCACCAGTCCTTCAGGCCACTACGAGCAGTACTTC CATSPSGHYEQYF TRBV15 - - TRBJ2-7
TGTGCCAGCTCACCGCAGAAATCCTCCTACGAGCAGTACTTC CASSPQKSSYEQYF TRBV18 many - TRBJ2-7
TGCAGCGTTGTGCGCGGTACTAGCGGGAGCTCCTACGAGCAGTACTTC CSVVRGTSGSSYEQYF TRBV29-1 many TRBD2 TRBJ2-7
TGTGCCAGCAGCCACAAATTGTCCAGCGGAAGCCAAGAGACCCAGTACTTC CASSHKLSSGSQETQYF TRBV14 few - TRBJ2-5
TGTGCCATCAGTGAGTCGAGGGACAGGGCTTGGGAAGATGGCTACACCTTC CAISESRDRAWEDGYTF TRBV10-3 - TRBD1 TRBJ1-2
TGCAGTGTTCAAGGACGACTCTCCTACAATGAGCAGTTCTTC CSVQGRLSYNEQFF TRBV20-1 few - TRBJ2-1
TGCGCCAGCAGCCCCAGGGATAATCAGCCCCAGCATTTT CASSPRDNQPQHF TRBV4-1 many - TRBJ1-5
TGCAGTGCTAGTTACGCCCGTAGGGACTACGAGCAGTACTTC CSASYARRDYEQYF TRBV20-1 many - TRBJ2-7
TGTGCCAGCAGTGCCGGGACTAGCGGAACAGATACGCAGTATTTT CASSAGTSGTDTQYF TRBV28 many TRBD2 TRBJ2-3
TGTGCCAGCAGGACCATGCAGGAGCAGTACTTC CASRTMQEQYF TRBV28 few - TRBJ2-7
TGCAGCGTTGGGGCTGGGGAAACGGGCGAGCAGTACTTC CSVGAGETGEQYF TRBV29-1 many - TRBJ2-7
TGCAGTGCCCCTATGTTTAGCGACCAAGAGACCCAGTACTTC CSAPMFSDQETQYF TRBV20-1 - - TRBJ2-5
TGTGCCAGCAGTTTTGCACTAGCCACTGAGCAGTTCTTC CASSFALATEQFF TRBV12-3/TRBV12-4 few - TRBJ2-1
TGTGCCAGCGACCTGTCGGGCGGGGTAGGGGAGACCCAGTACTTC CASDLSGGVGETQYF TRBV9 - - TRBJ2-5
TGCAGTGCTAGTAACTATGGCTACACCTTC CSASNYGYTF TRBV20-1 many - TRBJ1-2